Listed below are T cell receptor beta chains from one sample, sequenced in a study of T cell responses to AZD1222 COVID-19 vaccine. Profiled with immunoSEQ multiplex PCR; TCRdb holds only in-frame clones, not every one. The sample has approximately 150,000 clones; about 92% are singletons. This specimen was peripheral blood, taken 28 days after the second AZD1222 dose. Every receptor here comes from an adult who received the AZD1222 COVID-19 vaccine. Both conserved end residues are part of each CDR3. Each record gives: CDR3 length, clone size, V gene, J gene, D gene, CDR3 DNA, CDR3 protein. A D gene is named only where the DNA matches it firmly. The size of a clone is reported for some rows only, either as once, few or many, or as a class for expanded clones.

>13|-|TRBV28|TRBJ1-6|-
TGTGCCCTGGGGCAGGGGAATAATTCACCCCTCCACTTT
CALGQGNNSPLHF
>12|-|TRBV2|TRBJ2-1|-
TGTGCCAGCAATGACTTGACCGGTGAGCAGTTCTTC
CASNDLTGEQFF
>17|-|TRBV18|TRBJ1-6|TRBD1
TGTGCCAGCTCATTGACGCAGGGGGCGTCCTATAATTCACCCCTCCACTTT
CASSLTQGASYNSPLHF
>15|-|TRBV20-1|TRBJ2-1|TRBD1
TGCAGTGCTAGTAGGAGGGACAGGGGAAACAATGAGCAGTTCTTC
CSASRRDRGNNEQFF
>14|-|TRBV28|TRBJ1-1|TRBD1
TGTGCCAGCAGTTCGGGACAGGCCAACACTGAAGCTTTCTTT
CASSSGQANTEAFF
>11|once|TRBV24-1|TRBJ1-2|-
TGTGCCACCAGTGACTTGAGCGGCTACACCTTC
CATSDLSGYTF
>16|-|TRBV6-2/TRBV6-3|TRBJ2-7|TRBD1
TGTGCCAGCAGCCCTCAAGGTGGGACAGGGGCCTACGAGCAGTACTTC
CASSPQGGTGAYEQYF
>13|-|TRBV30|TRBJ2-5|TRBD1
TGTGCCTGGGACCAAGGGGGCGGGGAGACCCAGTACTTC
CAWDQGGGETQYF
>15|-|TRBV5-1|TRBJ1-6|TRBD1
TGCGCCAGCAGCTTCGGGACAGGGATATTTTCACCCCTCCACTTT
CASSFGTGIFSPLHF
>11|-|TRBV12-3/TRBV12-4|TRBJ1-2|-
TGTGCCAGCAGGGTAAACTATGGCTACACCTTC
CASRVNYGYTF
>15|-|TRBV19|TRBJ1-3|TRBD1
TGTGCCACCCGGACAGGGATCCTCTCTGGAAACACCATATATTTT
CATRTGILSGNTIYF
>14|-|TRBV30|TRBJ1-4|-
TGTGCCTGGGACCAAGGGGGAGTTAATGAAAAACTGTTTTTT
CAWDQGGVNEKLFF
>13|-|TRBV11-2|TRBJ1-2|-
TGTGCCAGCAGCTCCCAGACGGGCTATGGCTACACCTTC
CASSSQTGYGYTF
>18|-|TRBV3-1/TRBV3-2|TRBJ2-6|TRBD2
TGTGCCAGCAGCCAATGGCGGGGGGTATCGCCTGGGGCCAACGTCCTGACTTTC
CASSQWRGVSPGANVLTF
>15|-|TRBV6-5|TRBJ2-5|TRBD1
TGTGCCAGCAGTAGGTCGGGACAGGGCGGGGAGACCCAGTACTTC
CASSRSGQGGETQYF
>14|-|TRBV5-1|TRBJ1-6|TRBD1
TGCGCCAGCAGCCCGACAGGGACTGATTCACCCCTCCACTTT
CASSPTGTDSPLHF
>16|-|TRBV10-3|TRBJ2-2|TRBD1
TGTGCCACACAAAAACCGGGACAGGGGGACTATGGGGAGCTGTTTTTT
CATQKPGQGDYGELFF
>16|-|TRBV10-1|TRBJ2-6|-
TGCGCCAGCAGTGAGTCCGGGTCGGCTGGGGCCAACGTCCTGACTTTC
CASSESGSAGANVLTF
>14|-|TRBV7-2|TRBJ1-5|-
TGTGCCAGCAGCCGGACAGTTGGACAACAGCCCCAGCATTTT
CASSRTVGQQPQHF
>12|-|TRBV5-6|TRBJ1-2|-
TGTGCCAGCAGCTTGGCCTGGTGGGGCTACACCTTC
CASSLAWWGYTF
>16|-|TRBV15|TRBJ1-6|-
TGTGCCACCAGCAGAGAACCTGTGGGGGTAAATTCACCCCTCCACTTT
CATSREPVGVNSPLHF
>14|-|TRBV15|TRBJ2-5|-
TGTGCCACCAGCACCTGGACAGTACAAGAGACCCAGTACTTC
CATSTWTVQETQYF
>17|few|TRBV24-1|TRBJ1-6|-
TGTGCCACCAGTGATCTAGGACAGCCACTATATAATTCACCCCTCCACTTT
CATSDLGQPLYNSPLHF
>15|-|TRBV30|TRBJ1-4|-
TGTGCCTGGAGTTCCTCAGGGGCCCACGGGGAAAAACTGTTTTTT
CAWSSSGAHGEKLFF
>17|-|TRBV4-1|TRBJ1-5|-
TGCGCCAGCAGCCAAGATGTCTCAGGAATAGCATATCAGCCCCAGCATTTT
CASSQDVSGIAYQPQHF
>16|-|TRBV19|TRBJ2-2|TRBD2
TGTGCCAGTAGGGAGGAACCGGGACTAGGCCCCGGGGAGCTGTTTTTT
CASREEPGLGPGELFF
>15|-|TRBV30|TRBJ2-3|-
TGTGCCTGGAGTCGAACGAGAGGGGTGACAGATACGCAGTATTTT
CAWSRTRGVTDTQYF
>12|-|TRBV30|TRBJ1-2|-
TGTGCCTGGAGTGTAGACTACTATGGCTACACCTTC
CAWSVDYYGYTF
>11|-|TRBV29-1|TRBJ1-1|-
TGCAGCACTTCCCGGGACGCTGAAGCTTTCTTT
CSTSRDAEAFF
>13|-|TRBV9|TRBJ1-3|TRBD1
TGTGCCAGCAGCGGGACAGGGAGAAACACCATATATTTT
CASSGTGRNTIYF
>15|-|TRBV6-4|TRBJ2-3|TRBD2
TGTGCCAGCAGTGACAGCGGGAGTGGTGGAGATACGCAGTATTTT
CASSDSGSGGDTQYF
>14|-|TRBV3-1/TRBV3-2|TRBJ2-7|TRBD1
TGTGCCAGCAGCTTACGGACAGGGAGGCACGAGCAGTACTTC
CASSLRTGRHEQYF
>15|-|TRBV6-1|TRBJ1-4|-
TGTGCCAGCAGTGATGGACAGAGCTCTAATGAAAAACTGTTTTTT
CASSDGQSSNEKLFF
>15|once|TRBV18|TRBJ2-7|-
TGTGCCAGCTCACCAACAACAGGGGGGGGTCGCGAGCAGTACTTC
CASSPTTGGGREQYF
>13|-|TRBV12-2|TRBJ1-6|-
TGTGCAAGTCGGGACAACAGGTCCGGGCCCCTCCACTTT
CASRDNRSGPLHF
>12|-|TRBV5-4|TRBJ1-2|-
TGTGCCAGCAGGGCTTTGGGTCCTGGCTACACCTTC
CASRALGPGYTF
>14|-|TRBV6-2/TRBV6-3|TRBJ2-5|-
TGTGCCAGCAGTCCGAAGGAGATCCAAGAGACCCAGTACTTC
CASSPKEIQETQYF
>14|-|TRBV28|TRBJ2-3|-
TGTGCCAGCGCCGGGGCGGGTTCGACAGATACGCAGTATTTT
CASAGAGSTDTQYF
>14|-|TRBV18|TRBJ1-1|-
TGTGCCAGCTCACCGGCGGAAATGAACACTGAAGCTTTCTTT
CASSPAEMNTEAFF
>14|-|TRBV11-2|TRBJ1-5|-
TGTGCCAGCAGTCCAAATCAGGGGTCGCAGCCCCAGCATTTT
CASSPNQGSQPQHF
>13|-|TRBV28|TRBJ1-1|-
TGTGCCAGCAGTTTATTAGGGAGCGCTGAAGCTTTCTTT
CASSLLGSAEAFF
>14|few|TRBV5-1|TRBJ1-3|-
TGCGCCAGCAGCTTCTCTGACCCTGGAAACACCATATATTTT
CASSFSDPGNTIYF
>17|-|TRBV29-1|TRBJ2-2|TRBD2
TGCAGCGTTCCGCCGTGGGGCGGGGGGGCCGTGCACGGGGAGCTGTTTTTT
CSVPPWGGGAVHGELFF